This TCR beta chain was sequenced for a study of Ad26.COV2.S vaccination and SARS-CoV-2 variants. Measured with immunoSEQ multiplex PCR; TCRdb has only the in-frame clones, and not every one. The sample lists around 450,000 clones; 80% to 90% were seen once. Specified treatment: about 20 received Ad26.COV2.S at low or high dose, single or two shots; about 5 received placebo; per-sample allocation not given. Day 63 after the first injection of vaccine or placebo was the sampling time. This CDR3 spans 14 amino acids. Germline values: CDR1 SGHVS, CDR2 FQNEAQ. Trimming removed 9 bases at V and 0 bases at J, with 14 bases between.

The TCR was taken from a person aged 18-60 years who received the Ad26.COV2.S COVID-19 vaccine or a placebo. The rearrangement uses TRBV7-8 and TRBJ2-5; D call uncertain. The sequenced sample was peripheral blood, obtained in a trial of Ad26.COV2.S vaccine versus placebo. The CDR3 loop reads CASRPPPYQETQYF. The CDR3 DNA reads as TGTGCCAGTCGACCACCCCCATACCAAGAGACCCAGTACTTC.